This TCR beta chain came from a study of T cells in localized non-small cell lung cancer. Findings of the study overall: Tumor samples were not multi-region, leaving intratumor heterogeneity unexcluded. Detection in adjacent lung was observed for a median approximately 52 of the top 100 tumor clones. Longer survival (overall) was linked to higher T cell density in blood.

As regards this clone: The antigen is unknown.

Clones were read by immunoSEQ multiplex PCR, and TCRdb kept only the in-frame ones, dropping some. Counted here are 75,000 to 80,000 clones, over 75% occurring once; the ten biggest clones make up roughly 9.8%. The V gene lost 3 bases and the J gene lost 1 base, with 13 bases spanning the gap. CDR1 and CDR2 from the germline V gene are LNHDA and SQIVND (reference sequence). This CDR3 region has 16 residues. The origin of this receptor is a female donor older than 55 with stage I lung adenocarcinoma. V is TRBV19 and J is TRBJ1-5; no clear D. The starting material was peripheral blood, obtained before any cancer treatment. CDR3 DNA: TGTGCCAGTAGTATTGAAAAGGGAGTCAGCAATCAGCCCCAGCATTTT. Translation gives CASSIEKGVSNQPQHF.